This TCR beta chain appears in the sequencing data of a study of cytomegalovirus exposure and HLA in healthy donors listed by TCRdb under 2017. A note on the overall study: According to a later analysis, one platform produced both the roughly 110 validation repertoires and the roughly 640 repertoires of the first cohort. Besides the first cohort of 666 subjects, a separate validation cohort made up of 120 different subjects was used. The study was designed to test whether signatures of past pathogen exposure could be identified by cataloging public T cell receptors. The study combined high-throughput TCR immunosequencing, statistical association of individual TCRs with disease status, and machine learning to predict cytomegalovirus infection status.

What the authors observed across the whole study: While some public TCRs were present in many individuals, most TCR sequences turned up only very rarely across donors. In vitro tests confirmed that a few of the cytomegalovirus-associated TCR beta chains recognize cytomegalovirus antigens. In a later analysis, TCRs clustered in the first cohort were found to also tend to co-occur in the 120 or so validation repertoires, with about 94% of cluster scores above 0. In the study, some 160 TCR beta chains were listed as associated with cytomegalovirus. The validation cohort had no HLA typing available for a later analysis, so co-occurrence within that cohort was assessed over all 120 or so repertoires. The classifier was reported to diagnose cytomegalovirus status with high specificity and sensitivity in both the original cohort and the validation cohort. The authors suggested that the approach could potentially be generalized to other disease states and immunological phenotypes.

Remarks on this clone: No antigen is known for it. There are no base qualities to consult, and no much larger clone falls within one base.

Library preparation employed the immunoSEQ multiplex PCR assay. The study's processing was this. A statistical classification framework was built to diagnose cytomegalovirus status from the catalog of TCR beta chain sequences. TCRdb holds this immuneACCESS table with in-frame rearrangements only. Some clones are missing; in checked studies, unresolved V genes explain under half, and the rest has no known cause. The V and J calls and the clone size are those of that table, but D and trimming were determined from the DNA. A total of approximately 100,000 clones appear in this sample, 85% to 90% of them only once. Less than 2.5% of the sample lies in the top ten. Separate from the approximately 700-subject first cohort, the validation cohort of 95 to 150 subjects was the group to which the donors belonged. The germline V gene yields SQVTM for CDR1 and ANQGSEA for CDR2. From V the trimming removes 8 bases and from J it removes 4 bases, while the gene matches leave 13 bases of the junction unaccounted for. The CDR3 contains 14 residues, cysteine and phenylalanine counted. Only the CDR3 portion is preserved as DNA: 42 bases, with reading frame beginning at the first base.

Sequences were obtained from PBMCs. The receptor was derived from a woman younger than 35 in good health and CMV-seronegative. Recombination joined TRBV29-1 with TRBJ2-5; TRBD2 fits 7 bases in the junction. The CDR3 reads CSSLVGGAGETQYF. The sequenced DNA is TGCAGCTCCCTAGTGGGAGGGGCAGGAGAGACCCAGTACTTC.